The T cell receptor (beta chain) described here comes from a study of shared clonotypes between healthy human individuals. The study, taken as a whole, reports: The naive CD4 repertoires of a handful of donors were compared, and around 5% of clonotypes were shared.

In regard to this clone: Antigen: not known.

In germline, CDR1 is ENHRY, CDR2 SYGVKD. This CDR3 is 16 amino acids long. Between the trimmed V and J ends, which lost 2 bases and 2 bases, there was a span of 13 bases. Assay: immunoSEQ multiplex PCR; the TCRdb copy retains only in-frame clones and omits some. The data hold 2 million to 2.5 million clones, with over 85% observed a single time. This TCR was recovered from a man in his late teens or twenties in good health. Some clones in this sample may be carry-over from other donors' samples. The chain joins TRBV10-3 to TRBJ1-3; D perhaps matches TRBD1 (5 bases). The source material was naive CD4+ T cells from PBMCs. The subset here: CD45RA+ positively selected. CDR3 DNA: TGTGCCATCAGTGAGGGGGGGACCCTAGCTGGAAACACCATATATTTT. Translating it yields CAISEGGTLAGNTIYF.